This T cell receptor beta chain was found in a study of blood T cell repertoires in COVID-19. This clone has only a few counts. The V end was cut by 0 bases, the J end by 5 bases, with 11 bases between. The CDR3 has 14 amino acids. CDR1 and CDR2 (germline): GTSNPN, SVGIG (reference sequence). The assay was immunoSEQ multiplex PCR, and TCRdb's table has in-frame clones only and misses some. The sample consists of 45,000 to 65,000 clones, around 90% of them appearing once. Source material: peripheral blood. The chain uses TRBV30 and TRBJ1-5; D call uncertain. The TCR originated in a human donor in a cohort sampled during active COVID-19. The CDR3, as DNA: TGTGCCTGGAGTGTACTGGGCGTGGATCAGCCCCAGCATTTT. Translating gives CAWSVLGVDQPQHF.